The T cell receptor (beta chain) described here comes from a study of shared clonotypes between healthy human individuals. Study-level results: Naive subsets usually exceeded memory subsets in estimated richness. Among a few donors, roughly 5.4% of naive CD4 clonotypes were found in common.

V was pared by 4 bases and J by 1 base, with 13 bases between. Germline V CDR1 and CDR2: MNHEY, SVGAGI. The CDR3 consists of 15 residues. In the case of this clone: No antigen is known for it.

In the sorted-subset replicate PCRs, approximately 200 ng DNA, 29,000 or so T cell genomes, was used. TCRdb keeps only in-frame clones here, not all; method: immunoSEQ multiplex PCR. The sample has approximately 1,500,000 clones; around 97% are singletons. This receptor was identified in a man in his thirties or forties in good health. The chain recombines TRBV6-5 with TRBJ2-5; D is perhaps TRBD2 (6 bases). Sequencing was performed on naive CD4+ T cells sorted from blood. Sample subset: CD45RA+ positively selected. DNA of the CDR3: TGTGCCAGCAGTTCGGGACTGCTGTCCCAAGAGACCCAGTACTTC. It codes for CASSSGLLSQETQYF.